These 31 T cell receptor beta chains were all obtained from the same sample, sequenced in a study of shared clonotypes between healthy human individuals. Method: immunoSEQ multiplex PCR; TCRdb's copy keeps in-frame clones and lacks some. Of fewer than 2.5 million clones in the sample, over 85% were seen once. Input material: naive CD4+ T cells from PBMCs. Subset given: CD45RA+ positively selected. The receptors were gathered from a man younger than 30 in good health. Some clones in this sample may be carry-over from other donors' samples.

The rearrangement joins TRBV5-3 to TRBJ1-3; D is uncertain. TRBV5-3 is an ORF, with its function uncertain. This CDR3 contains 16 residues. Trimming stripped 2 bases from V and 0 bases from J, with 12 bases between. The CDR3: CARSFSERGSGNTIYF. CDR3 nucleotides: TGTGCCAGAAGCTTCTCAGAACGGGGCTCTGGAAACACCATATATTTT.

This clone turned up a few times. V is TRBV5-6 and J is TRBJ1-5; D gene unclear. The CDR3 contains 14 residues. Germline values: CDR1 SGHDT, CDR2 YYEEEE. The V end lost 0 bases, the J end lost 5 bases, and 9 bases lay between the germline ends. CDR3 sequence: CASSLGRVDQPQHF. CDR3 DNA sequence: TGTGCCAGCAGCTTGGGTAGGGTCGATCAGCCCCAGCATTTT.

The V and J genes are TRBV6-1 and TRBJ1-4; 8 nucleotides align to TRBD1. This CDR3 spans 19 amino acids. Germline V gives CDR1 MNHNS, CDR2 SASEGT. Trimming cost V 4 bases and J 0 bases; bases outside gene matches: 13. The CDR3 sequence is CASSVRTGRFMTTNEKLFF. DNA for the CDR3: TGTGCCAGCAGTGTCCGGACAGGGCGGTTCATGACAACTAATGAAAAACTGTTTTTT.

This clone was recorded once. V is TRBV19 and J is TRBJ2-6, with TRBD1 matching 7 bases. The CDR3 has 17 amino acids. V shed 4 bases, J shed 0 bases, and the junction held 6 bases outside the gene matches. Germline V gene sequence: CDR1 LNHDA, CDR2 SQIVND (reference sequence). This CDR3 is CASSTRTGVSGANVLTF. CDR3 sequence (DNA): TGTGCCAGTAGTACCCGAACAGGGGTCTCTGGGGCCAACGTCCTGACTTTC.

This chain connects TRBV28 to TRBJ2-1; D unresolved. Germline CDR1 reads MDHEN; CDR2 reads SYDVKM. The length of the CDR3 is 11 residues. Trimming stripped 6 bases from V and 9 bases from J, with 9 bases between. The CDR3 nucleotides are TGTGCCAGCAGACTGGTGGGTGAGCAGTTCTTC. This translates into CASRLVGEQFF.

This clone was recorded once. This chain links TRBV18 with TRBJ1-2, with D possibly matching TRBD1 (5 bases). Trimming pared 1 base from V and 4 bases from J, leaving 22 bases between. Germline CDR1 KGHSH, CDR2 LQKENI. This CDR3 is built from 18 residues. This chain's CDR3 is CASSPQPKRLGRSYGYTF. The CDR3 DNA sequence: TGTGCCAGCTCACCACAGCCCAAACGTTTGGGGCGTTCCTATGGCTACACCTTC.

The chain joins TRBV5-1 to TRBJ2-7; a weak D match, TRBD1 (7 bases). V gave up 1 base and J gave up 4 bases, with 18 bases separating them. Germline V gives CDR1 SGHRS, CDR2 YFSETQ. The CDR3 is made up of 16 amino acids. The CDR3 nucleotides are TGCGCCAGCAGCTTGTATGGCGCGGCAGGGGGGTACGAGCAGTACTTC. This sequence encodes CASSLYGAAGGYEQYF.

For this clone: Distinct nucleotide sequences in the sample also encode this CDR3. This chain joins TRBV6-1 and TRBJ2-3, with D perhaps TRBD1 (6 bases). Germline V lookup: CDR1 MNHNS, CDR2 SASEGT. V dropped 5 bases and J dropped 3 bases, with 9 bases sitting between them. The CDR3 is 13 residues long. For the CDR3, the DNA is TGTGCCAGCAGTCTGCAGGGGACAGATACGCAGTATTTT. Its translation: CASSLQGTDTQYF.

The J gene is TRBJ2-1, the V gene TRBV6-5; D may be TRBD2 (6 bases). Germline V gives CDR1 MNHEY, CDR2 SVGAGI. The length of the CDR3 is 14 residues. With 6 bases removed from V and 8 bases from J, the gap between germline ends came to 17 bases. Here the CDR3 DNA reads TGTGCCAGCAGCCGCGGAGGGCCGGGTGATGAGCAGTTCTTC. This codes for CASSRGGPGDEQFF.

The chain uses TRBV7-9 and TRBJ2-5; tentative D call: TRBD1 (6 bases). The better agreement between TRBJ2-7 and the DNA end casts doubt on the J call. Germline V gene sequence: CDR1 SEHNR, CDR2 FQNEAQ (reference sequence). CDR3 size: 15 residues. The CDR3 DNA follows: TGTGCCAGCAGCTACCGGGCAGGGGTGACCTACGAGCAGTACTTC. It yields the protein CASSYRAGVTYEQYF.

CDR3 sequence reads: CASIAGVGLAGPEQYF. The CDR3 DNA sequence: TGTGCCAGCATTGCAGGGGTTGGTCTAGCGGGCCCGGAGCAGTACTTC. The chain carries TRBV2 and TRBJ2-7, with TRBD2 matching 8 bases. J was trimmed by 7 bases and V by 7 bases; bases with no gene match: 18. The CDR3 runs to 16 residues. The germline V gene has CDR1 SNHLY and CDR2 FYNNEI.

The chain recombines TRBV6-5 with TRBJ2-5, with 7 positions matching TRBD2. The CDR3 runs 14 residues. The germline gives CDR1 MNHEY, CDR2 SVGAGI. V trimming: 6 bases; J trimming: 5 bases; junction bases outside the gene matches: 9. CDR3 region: CASRLAGVVETQYF. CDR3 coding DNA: TGTGCCAGCAGACTCGCGGGGGTCGTGGAGACCCAGTACTTC.

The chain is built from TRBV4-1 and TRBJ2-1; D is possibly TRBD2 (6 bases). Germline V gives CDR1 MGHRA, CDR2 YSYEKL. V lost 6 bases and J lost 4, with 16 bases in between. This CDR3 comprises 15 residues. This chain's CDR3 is CASSRWTTDYNEQFF. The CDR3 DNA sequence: TGCGCCAGCAGTCGTTGGACTACAGATTACAATGAGCAGTTCTTC.

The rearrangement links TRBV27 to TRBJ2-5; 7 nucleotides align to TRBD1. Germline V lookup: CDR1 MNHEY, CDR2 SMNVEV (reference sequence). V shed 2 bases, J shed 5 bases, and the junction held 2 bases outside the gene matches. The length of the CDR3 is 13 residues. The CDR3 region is CASSLRGRETQYF. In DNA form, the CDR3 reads TGTGCCAGCAGTTTAAGGGGGCGCGAGACCCAGTACTTC.

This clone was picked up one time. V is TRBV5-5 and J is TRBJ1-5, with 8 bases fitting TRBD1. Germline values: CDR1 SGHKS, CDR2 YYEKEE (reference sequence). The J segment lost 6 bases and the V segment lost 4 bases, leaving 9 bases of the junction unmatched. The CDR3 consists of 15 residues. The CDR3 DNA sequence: TGTGCCAGCAGCATCGACAGGGGATTCGGTCAGCCCCAGCATTTT. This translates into CASSIDRGFGQPQHF.

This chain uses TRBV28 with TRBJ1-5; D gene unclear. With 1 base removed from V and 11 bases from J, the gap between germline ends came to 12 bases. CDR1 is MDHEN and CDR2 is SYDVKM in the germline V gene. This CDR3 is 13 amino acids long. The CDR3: CASSLFRVRAQHF. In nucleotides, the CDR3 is TGTGCCAGCAGTTTATTTAGGGTGAGGGCCCAGCATTTT.

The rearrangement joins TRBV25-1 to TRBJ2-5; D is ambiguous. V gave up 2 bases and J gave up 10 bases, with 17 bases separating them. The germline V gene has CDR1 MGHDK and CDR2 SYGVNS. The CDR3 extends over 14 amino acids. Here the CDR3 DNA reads TGTGCCAGCAGTGAACGGAACCCTCAGATGGGCCAGTACTTC. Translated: CASSERNPQMGQYF. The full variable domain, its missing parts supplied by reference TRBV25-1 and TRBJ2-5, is EADIYQTPRYLVIGTGKKITLECSQTMGHDKMYWYQQDPGMELHLIHYSYGVNSTEKGDLSSESTVSRIRTEHFPLTLESARPSHTSQYLCASSERNPQMGQYFGPGTRLLVL.

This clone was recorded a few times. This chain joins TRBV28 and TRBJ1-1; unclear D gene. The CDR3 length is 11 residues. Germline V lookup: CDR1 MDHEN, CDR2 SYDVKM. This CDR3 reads CGAHQNTEAFF. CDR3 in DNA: TGTGGGGCACACCAGAACACTGAAGCTTTCTTT.

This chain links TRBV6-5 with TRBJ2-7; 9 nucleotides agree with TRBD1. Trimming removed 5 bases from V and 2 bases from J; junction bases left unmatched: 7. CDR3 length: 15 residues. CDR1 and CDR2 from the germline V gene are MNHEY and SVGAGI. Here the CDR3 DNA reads TGTGCCAGCAGTCTGACCGGGACAGGGACCTACGAGCAGTACTTC. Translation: CASSLTGTGTYEQYF.

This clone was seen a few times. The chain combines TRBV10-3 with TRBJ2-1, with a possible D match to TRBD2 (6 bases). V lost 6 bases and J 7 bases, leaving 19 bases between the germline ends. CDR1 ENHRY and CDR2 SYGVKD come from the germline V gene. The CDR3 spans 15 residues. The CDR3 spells CAISKTSLSPNEQFF. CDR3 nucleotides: TGTGCCATCAGCAAGACTAGTCTGTCTCCTAATGAGCAGTTCTTC.

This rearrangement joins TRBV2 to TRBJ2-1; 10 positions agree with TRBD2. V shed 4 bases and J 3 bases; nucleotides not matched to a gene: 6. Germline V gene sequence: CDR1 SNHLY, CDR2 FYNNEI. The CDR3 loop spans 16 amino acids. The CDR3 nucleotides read TGTGCCAGCAGTGGGACTAGCGGAGTGGTCTACAATGAGCAGTTCTTC. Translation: CASSGTSGVVYNEQFF. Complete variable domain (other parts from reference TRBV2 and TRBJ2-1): EPEVTQTPSHQVTQMGQEVILRCVPISNHLYFYWYRQILGQKVEFLVSFYNNEISEKSEIFDDQFSVERPDGSNFTLKIRSTKLEDSAMYFCASSGTSGVVYNEQFFGPGTRLTVL.

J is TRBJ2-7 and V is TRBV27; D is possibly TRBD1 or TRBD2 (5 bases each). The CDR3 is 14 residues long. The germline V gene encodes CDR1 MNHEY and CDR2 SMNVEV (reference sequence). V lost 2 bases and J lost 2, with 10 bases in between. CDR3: CASSLLRGTYEQYF. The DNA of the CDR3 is TGTGCCAGCAGTTTACTCCGGGGCACCTACGAGCAGTACTTC.

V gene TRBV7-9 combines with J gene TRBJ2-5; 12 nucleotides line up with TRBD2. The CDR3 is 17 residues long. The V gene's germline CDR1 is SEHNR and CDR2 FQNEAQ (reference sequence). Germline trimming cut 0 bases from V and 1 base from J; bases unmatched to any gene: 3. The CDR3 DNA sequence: TGTGCCAGCAGCTTAGCGCTAGCGGGAGGGGGCCAAGAGACCCAGTACTTC. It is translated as CASSLALAGGGQETQYF.

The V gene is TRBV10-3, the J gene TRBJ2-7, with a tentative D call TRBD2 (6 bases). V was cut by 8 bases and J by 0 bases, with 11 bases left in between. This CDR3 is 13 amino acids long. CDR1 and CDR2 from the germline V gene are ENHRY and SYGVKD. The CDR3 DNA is TGTGCCATCGGAGGGGCGGCCTCCTACGAGCAGTACTTC. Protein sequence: CAIGGAASYEQYF.

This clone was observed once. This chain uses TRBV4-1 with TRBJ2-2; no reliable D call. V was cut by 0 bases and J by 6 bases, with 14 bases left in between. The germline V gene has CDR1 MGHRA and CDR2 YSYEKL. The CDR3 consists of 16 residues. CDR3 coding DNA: TGCGCCAGCAGCCAAGATCGGGCGTGGGGTTCCGGGGAGCTGTTTTTT. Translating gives CASSQDRAWGSGELFF.

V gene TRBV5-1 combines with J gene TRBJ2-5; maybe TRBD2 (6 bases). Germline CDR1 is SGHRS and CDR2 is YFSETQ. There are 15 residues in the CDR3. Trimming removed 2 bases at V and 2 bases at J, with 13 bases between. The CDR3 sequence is CASSFSGSVQETQYF. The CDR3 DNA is TGCGCCAGCAGCTTTAGCGGATCCGTTCAAGAGACCCAGTACTTC.

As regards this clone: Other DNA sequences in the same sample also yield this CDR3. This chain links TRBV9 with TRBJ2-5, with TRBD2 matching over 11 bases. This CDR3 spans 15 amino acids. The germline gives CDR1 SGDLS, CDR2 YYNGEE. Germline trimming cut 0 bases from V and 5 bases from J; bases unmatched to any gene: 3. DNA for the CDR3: TGTGCCAGCAGCGTAGCCCCTAGCGGGGGGGAGACCCAGTACTTC. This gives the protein CASSVAPSGGETQYF.

The CDR3 is CAWTVGTGSGNTIYF. In DNA form, the CDR3 reads TGTGCCTGGACGGTGGGGACAGGGTCTGGAAACACCATATATTTT. The chain is built from TRBV30 and TRBJ1-3, with 9 bases identical to TRBD1. CDR3 length: 15 amino acids. Germline loops: CDR1 GTSNPN, CDR2 SVGIG (reference sequence). V trimming: 4 bases; J trimming: 1 base; junction bases outside the gene matches: 5.

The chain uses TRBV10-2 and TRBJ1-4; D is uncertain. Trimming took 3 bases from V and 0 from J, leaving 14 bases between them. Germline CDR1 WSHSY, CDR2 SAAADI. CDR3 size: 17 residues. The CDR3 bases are TGCGCCAGCAGTGACGGCAGATACGTTGCAACTAATGAAAAACTGTTTTTT. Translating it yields CASSDGRYVATNEKLFF.

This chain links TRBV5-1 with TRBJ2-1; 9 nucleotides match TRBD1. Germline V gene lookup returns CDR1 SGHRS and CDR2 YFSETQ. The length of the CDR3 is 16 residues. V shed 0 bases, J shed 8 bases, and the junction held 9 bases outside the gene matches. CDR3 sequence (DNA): TGCGCCAGCAGCTTGGCCCGGGACAGGGCTAACCATGAGCAGTTCTTC. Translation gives CASSLARDRANHEQFF.

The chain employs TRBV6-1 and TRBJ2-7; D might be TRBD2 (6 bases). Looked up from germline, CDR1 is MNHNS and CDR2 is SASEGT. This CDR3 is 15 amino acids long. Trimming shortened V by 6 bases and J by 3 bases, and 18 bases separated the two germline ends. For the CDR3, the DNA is TGTGCCAGCAGGCCGGGGGTGACTGACTACTACGAGCAGTACTTC. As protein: CASRPGVTDYYEQYF.